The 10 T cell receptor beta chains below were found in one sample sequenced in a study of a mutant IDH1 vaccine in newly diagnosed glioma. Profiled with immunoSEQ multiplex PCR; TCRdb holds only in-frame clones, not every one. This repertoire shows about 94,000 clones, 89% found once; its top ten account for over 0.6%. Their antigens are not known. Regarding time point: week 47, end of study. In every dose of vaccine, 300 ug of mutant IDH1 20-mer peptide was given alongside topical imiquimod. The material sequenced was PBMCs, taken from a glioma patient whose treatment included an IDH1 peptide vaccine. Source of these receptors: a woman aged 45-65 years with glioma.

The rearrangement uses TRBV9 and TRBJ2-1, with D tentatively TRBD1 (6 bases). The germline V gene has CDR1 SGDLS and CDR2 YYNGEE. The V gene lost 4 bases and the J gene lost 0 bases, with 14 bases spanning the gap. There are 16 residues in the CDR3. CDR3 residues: CASSLSQGSSYNEQFF. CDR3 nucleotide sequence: TGTGCCAGCAGCCTCTCACAGGGATCCTCCTACAATGAGCAGTTCTTC.

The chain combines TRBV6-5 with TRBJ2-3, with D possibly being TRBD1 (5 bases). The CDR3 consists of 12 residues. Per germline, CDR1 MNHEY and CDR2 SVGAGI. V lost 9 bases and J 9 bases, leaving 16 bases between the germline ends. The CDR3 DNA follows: TGTGCCAGACCGCACAAGTACAGGACGCAGTATTTT. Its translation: CARPHKYRTQYF.

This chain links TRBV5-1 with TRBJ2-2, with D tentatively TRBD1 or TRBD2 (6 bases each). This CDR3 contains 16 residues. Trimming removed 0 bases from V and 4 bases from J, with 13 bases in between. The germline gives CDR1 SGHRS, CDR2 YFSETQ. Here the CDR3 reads CASSLVSGGRTGELFF. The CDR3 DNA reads TGCGCCAGCAGCTTGGTTTCCGGGGGCCGCACCGGGGAGCTGTTTTTT.

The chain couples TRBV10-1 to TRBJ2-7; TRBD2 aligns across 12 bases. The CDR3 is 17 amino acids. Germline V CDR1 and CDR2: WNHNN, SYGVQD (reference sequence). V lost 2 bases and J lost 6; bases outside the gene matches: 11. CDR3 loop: CASSEPFLAGGPSEQYF. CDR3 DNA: TGCGCCAGCAGTGAGCCATTTCTAGCGGGAGGGCCCAGCGAGCAGTACTTC.

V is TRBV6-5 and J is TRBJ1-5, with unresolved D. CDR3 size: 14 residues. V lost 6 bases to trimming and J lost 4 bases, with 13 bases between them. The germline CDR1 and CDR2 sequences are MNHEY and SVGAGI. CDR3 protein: CASRDTVGNQPQHF. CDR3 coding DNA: TGTGCCAGCAGAGACACGGTTGGAAATCAGCCCCAGCATTTT.

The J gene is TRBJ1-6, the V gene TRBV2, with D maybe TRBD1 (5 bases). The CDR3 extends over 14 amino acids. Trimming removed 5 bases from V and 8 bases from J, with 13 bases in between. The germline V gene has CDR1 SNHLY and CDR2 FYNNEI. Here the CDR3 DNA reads TGTGCCAGCAGTCCGGGACCTACCCATTCACCCCTCCACTTT. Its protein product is CASSPGPTHSPLHF. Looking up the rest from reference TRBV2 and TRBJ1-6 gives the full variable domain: EPEVTQTPSHQVTQMGQEVILRCVPISNHLYFYWYRQILGQKVEFLVSFYNNEISEKSEIFDDQFSVERPDGSNFTLKIRSTKLEDSAMYFCASSPGPTHSPLHFGNGTRLTVT.

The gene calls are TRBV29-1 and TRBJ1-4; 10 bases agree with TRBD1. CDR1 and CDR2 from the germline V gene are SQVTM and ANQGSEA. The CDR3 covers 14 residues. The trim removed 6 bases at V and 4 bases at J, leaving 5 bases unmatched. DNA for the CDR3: TGCAGCGTGGGGGGACAGGGGCTTAATGAAAAACTGTTTTTT. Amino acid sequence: CSVGGQGLNEKLFF.

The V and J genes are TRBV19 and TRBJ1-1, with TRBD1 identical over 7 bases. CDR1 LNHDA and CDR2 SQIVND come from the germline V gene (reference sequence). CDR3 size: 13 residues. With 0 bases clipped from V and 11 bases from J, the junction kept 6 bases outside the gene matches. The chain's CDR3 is CASSIDQGVRAFF. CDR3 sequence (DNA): TGTGCCAGTAGTATAGATCAGGGGGTGAGGGCTTTCTTT.

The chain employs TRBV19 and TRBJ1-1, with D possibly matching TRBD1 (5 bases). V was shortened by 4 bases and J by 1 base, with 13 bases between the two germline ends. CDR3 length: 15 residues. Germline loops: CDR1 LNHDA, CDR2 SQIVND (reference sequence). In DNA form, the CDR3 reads TGTGCCAGTAGTAGTCGAGGGGAGGGGAACACTGAAGCTTTCTTT. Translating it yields CASSSRGEGNTEAFF. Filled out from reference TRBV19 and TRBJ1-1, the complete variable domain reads DGGITQSPKYLFRKEGQNVTLSCEQNLNHDAMYWYRQDPGQGLRLIYYSQIVNDFQKGDIAEGYSVSREKKESFPLTVTSAQKNPTAFYLCASSSRGEGNTEAFFGQGTRLTVV.

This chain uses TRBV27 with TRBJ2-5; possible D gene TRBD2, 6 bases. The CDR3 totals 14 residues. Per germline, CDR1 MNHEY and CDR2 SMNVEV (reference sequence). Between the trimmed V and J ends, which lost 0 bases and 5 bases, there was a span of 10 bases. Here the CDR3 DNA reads TGTGCCAGCAGTTTATCGCGGGGTAGGGAGACCCAGTACTTC. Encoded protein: CASSLSRGRETQYF.